The clone carrying this T cell receptor (beta chain) was counted a few times. Its antigen is not identified. Noted time point: pre-sensitization, week 0. The treatment is: therapeutic diphenylcyclopropenone sensitization with weekly scalp DPC. Library preparation tagged each individual cDNA molecule with a unique molecular identifier. TCRdb fed the RACE reads into MiXCR, producing one record per CDR3 protein. Of about 270,000 distinct CDR3 sequences in the sample, just under 8% were seen once. This sample was taken from a study of human T cells and chemical hapten exposure. Study context: Mostly female patients had alopecia areata, totalis or universalis.

Study-level findings and limits: Because they had alopecia, donors may respond immunologically unlike healthy people.

The CDR3 is 14 residues long. Germline V gives CDR1 SGHTA, CDR2 FQGNSA. V shed 5 bases and J 6 bases; nucleotides not matched to a gene: 3. This clonotype originated in a man between 18 and 29 years old with alopecia areata. Some clones in this sample may be carry-over from other donors' samples. The material sequenced was whole blood, taken in connection with sensitization to the hapten diphenylcyclopropenone (DPC). The chain uses TRBV7-2 and TRBJ1-4, with 10 bases matching TRBD1. The CDR3 region has the DNA TGTGCCAGCAGCAAGGGGACAGGGGATGAAAAACTGTTTTTT. This gives the protein CASSKGTGDEKLFF.